Each of the 5 T cell receptor beta chains below was sequenced from the same sample in a study of cytomegalovirus exposure and HLA in healthy donors (dated by TCRdb to about 2017). The protocol used for the library was the immunoSEQ multiplex PCR assay. For the multiplex PCR, a mixture combining 60 forward primers for TCR Vbeta segments and 13 reverse primers for TCR Jbeta segments was used. Here the immuneACCESS table is served through TCRdb, limited to in-frame sequences with V and J called. Missing clones are a known gap in these copies; in checked studies unresolved V genes cover under half, and the rest lacks a known reason. This sample's table has entries for about 140,000 clones. The top ten hold 0.9% to 1% of the sample. Sequencing was performed on PBMCs. These receptors came from a male donor in good health and CMV-seronegative.

The chain uses TRBV19 and TRBJ2-7, with 10 bases fitting TRBD1. V dropped 4 bases and J dropped 6; count of bases not matched to a gene: 9. Germline loops: CDR1 LNHDA, CDR2 SQIVND (reference sequence). This CDR3 region has 15 residues. CDR3 bases: TGTGCCAGTAGTAACCGGGACAGGGGATACGGCGAGCAGTACTTC. As protein: CASSNRDRGYGEQYF. Drawing the rest from reference TRBV19 and TRBJ2-7, the complete variable domain is DGGITQSPKYLFRKEGQNVTLSCEQNLNHDAMYWYRQDPGQGLRLIYYSQIVNDFQKGDIAEGYSVSREKKESFPLTVTSAQKNPTAFYLCASSNRDRGYGEQYFGPGTRLTVT.

The chain joins TRBV27 to TRBJ2-7; TRBD2 might be the D (6 bases). CDR1 and CDR2 (germline): MNHEY, SMNVEV (reference sequence). Trimming removed 3 bases from V and 6 bases from J, with 12 bases in between. CDR3 size: 13 residues. In nucleotides, the CDR3 is TGTGCCAGCAGTTTGGAACTAGCTGGCGAGCAGTACTTC. This gives the protein CASSLELAGEQYF.

V and J are TRBV19 and TRBJ1-1; 7 bases agree with TRBD1. CDR1 is LNHDA, CDR2 SQIVND, per germline (reference sequence). V trimming: 2 bases; J trimming: 9 bases; junction bases outside the gene matches: 12. The CDR3 has 15 residues. This chain's CDR3 is CASSITGTEDLKAFF. CDR3 bases: TGTGCCAGTAGTATAACCGGGACAGAGGATTTAAAAGCTTTCTTT.

The chain couples TRBV29-1 to TRBJ2-5; possibly TRBD2 for D (5 bases). Germline CDR1 is SQVTM and CDR2 is ANQGSEA. The CDR3 extends over 12 amino acids. The V gene lost 7 bases and the J gene lost 1 base, with 10 bases spanning the gap. The CDR3 region has the DNA TGCAGCGCGAAGAGGGTCCAAGAGACCCAGTACTTC. Its protein is CSAKRVQETQYF.

The V gene is TRBV18, the J gene TRBJ1-2; no clear D gene. The CDR3 is 17 residues long. Germline V gene sequence: CDR1 KGHSH, CDR2 LQKENI. Trimming shortened V by 6 bases and J by 1 base, and 21 bases separated the two germline ends. CDR3 amino acids: CASSVAGATVVNYGYTF. Written as DNA, the CDR3 is TGTGCCAGCTCGGTGGCGGGAGCGACGGTAGTTAACTATGGCTACACCTTC.